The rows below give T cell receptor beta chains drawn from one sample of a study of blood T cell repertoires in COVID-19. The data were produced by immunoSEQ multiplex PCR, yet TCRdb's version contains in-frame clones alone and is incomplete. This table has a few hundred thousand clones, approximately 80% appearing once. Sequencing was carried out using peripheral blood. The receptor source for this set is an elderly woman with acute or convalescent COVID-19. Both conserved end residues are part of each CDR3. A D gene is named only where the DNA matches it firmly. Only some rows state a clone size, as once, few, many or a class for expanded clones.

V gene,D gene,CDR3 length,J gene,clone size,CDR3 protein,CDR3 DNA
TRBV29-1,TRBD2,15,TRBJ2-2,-,CSAQNSGGFTGELFF,TGCAGCGCCCAGAATAGCGGGGGGTTTACCGGGGAGCTGTTTTTT
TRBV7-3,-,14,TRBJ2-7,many,CASSLLGQAYEQYF,TGTGCCAGCAGCTTATTGGGTCAGGCCTACGAGCAGTACTTC
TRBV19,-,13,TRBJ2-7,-,CASSISQGGEQYF,TGTGCCAGTAGTATATCCCAAGGGGGCGAGCAGTACTTC
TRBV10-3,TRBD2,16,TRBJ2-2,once,CAISDPGLAGAGELFF,TGTGCCATCAGTGACCCGGGACTAGCGGGTGCCGGGGAGCTGTTTTTT
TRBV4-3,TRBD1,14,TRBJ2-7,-,CASSQDRGPYEQYF,TGCGCCAGCAGCCAAGACAGGGGGCCCTACGAGCAGTACTTC
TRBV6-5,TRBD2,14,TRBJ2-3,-,CASSSAGATDTQYF,TGTGCCAGCAGTTCGGCGGGAGCCACAGATACGCAGTATTTT
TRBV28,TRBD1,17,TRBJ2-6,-,CASSPDRGASGANVLTF,TGTGCCAGCAGTCCAGACAGGGGCGCGAGCGGGGCCAACGTCCTGACTTTC
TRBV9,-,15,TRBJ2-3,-,CASTRSLLLTDTQYF,TGTGCCAGCACCCGTAGTTTACTGCTCACAGATACGCAGTATTTT
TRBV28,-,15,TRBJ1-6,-,CASSSSGGYNSPLHF,TGTGCCAGCAGCTCCTCCGGGGGATATAATTCACCCCTCCACTTT
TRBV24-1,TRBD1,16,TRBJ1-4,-,CATSDKDRGTNEKLFF,TGTGCCACCAGTGACAAGGACAGGGGAACTAATGAAAAACTGTTTTTT
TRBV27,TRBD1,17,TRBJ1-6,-,CASSLNHLDRRDSPLHF,TGTGCCAGCAGTTTAAATCACCTGGACAGGAGGGATTCACCCCTCCACTTT
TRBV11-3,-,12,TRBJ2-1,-,CASSISSDEQFF,TGTGCCAGCAGCATAAGCAGCGATGAGCAGTTCTTC
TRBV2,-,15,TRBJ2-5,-,CASSVRPGIQETQYF,TGTGCCAGCAGTGTCAGGCCAGGAATCCAAGAGACCCAGTACTTC
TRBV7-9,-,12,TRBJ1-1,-,CASSSQGNEAFF,TGTGCCAGCAGCTCACAGGGAAATGAAGCTTTCTTT